This TCR beta chain was recovered during a study of glioma-infiltrating T cells. Points on this clonotype: Its antigen is as yet unknown.

Findings and caveats of the study: Above-expected tissue-blood divergence occurred in all gliomas, most in low-grade ones. Very few CDR3 sequences were shared between tissue and blood.

The V segment lost 6 bases and the J segment 2 bases; nucleotides outside the gene matches: 7. The CDR3 has 15 residues. Using RNA template, CDR3s of TCR alpha and beta were amplified with iRepertoire arm-PCR. TCRdb ran MiXCR on the multiplex PCR reads and lists one entry per CDR3 protein. The sample lists under 130,000 distinct CDR3 sequences; about 28% were seen once. The TCR originated in a human donor with low-grade glioma or glioblastoma, undergoing nonglioma brain surgery, or in good health (not recorded which). The source material was glioma tissue, nonneoplastic brain tissue, or PBMCs (not recorded which). V usage is TRBV12-3 or TRBV12-4 and J usage is TRBJ2-1; 7 nucleotides match TRBD2. CDR3 DNA sequence: TGTGCCAGCAGAGAGCGGGGAGGGCCCTACAATGAGCAGTTCTTC. As protein: CASRERGGPYNEQFF.